One T cell receptor (beta chain) is described in this entry. The antigen remains undetermined. The data are from a study of T cell responses to AZD1222 COVID-19 vaccine. Study-level findings and limits: Only after the peak T cell response were repertoires sampled. Epitopes outside B.1.351 and B.1.1.7 mutated regions reportedly drew nearly half of spike TCRs. AZD1222 recipients seropositive at baseline numbered only six.

Method: immunoSEQ multiplex PCR; TCRdb's copy keeps in-frame clones and lacks some. The table records roughly 70,000 clones, roughly 87% of them present only once. Germline lookup yields CDR1 LNHDA and CDR2 SQIVND (reference sequence). The CDR3 runs 15 residues. Trimming stripped 2 bases from V and 5 bases from J, with 15 bases between. The J gene is TRBJ2-5, the V gene TRBV19; weak D call: TRBD2 (5 bases). The sample in question was peripheral blood, obtained on day 0 of AZD1222 vaccination. The TCR comes from an adult in good health. The CDR3 protein is CASSIFEGSGETQYF. The CDR3 nucleotides read TGTGCCAGTAGTATATTCGAGGGTTCGGGGGAGACCCAGTACTTC.